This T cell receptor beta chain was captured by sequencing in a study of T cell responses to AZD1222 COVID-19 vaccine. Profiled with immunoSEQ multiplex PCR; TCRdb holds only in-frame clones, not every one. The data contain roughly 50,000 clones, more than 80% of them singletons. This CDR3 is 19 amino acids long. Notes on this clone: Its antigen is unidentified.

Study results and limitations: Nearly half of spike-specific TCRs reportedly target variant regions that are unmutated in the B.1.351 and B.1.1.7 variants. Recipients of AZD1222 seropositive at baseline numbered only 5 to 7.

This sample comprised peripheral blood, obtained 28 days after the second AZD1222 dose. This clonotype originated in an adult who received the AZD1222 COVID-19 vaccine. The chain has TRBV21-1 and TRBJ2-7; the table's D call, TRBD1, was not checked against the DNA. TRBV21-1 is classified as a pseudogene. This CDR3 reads CASTKSQDSQRRRSYEQYF. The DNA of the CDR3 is TGTGCCAGCACCAAAAGCCAGGACAGTCAAAGGAGGAGGTCCTACGAGCAGTACTTC.